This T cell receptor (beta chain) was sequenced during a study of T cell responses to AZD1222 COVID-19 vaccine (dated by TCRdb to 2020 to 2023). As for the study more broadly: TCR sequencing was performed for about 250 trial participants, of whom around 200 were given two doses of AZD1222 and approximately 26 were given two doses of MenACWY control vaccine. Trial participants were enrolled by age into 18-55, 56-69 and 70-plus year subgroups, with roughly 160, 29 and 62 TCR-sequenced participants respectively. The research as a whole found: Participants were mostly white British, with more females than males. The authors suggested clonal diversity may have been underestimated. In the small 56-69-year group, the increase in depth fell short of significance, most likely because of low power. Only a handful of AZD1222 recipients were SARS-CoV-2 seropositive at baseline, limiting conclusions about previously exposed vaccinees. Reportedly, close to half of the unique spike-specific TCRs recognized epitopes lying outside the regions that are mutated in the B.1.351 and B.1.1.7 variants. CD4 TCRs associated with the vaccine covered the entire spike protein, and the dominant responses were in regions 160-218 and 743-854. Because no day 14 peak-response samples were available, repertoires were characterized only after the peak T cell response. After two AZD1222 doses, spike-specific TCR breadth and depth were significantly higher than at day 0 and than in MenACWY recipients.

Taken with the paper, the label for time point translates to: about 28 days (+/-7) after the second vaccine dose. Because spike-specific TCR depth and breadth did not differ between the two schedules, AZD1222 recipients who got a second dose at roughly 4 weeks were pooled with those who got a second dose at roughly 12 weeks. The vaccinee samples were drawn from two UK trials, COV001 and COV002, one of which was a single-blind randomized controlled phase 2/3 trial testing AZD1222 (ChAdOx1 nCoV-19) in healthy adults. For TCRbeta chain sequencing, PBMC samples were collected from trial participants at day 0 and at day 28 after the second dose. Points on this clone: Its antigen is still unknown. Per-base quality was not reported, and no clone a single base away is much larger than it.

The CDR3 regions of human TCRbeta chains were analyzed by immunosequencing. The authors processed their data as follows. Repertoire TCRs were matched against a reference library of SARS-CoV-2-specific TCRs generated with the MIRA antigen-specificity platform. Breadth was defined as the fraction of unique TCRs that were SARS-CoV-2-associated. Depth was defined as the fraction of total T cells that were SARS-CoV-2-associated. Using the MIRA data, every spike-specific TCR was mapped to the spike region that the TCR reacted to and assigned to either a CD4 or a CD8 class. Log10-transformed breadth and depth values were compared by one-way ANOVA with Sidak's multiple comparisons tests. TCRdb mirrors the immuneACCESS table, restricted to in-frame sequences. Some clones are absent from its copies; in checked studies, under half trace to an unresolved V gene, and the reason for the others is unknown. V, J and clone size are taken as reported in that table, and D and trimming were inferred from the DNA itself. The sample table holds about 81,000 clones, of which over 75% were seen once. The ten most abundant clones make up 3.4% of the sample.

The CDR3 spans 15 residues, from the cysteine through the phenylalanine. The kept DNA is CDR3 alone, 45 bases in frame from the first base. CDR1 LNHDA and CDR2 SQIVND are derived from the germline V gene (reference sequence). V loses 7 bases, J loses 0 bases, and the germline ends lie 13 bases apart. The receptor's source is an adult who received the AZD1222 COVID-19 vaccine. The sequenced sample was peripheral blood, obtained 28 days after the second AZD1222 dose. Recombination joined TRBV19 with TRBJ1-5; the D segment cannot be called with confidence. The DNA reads TGTGCCAGTATTGGCCAAAGCTATAGCAATCAGCCCCAGCATTTT. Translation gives CASIGQSYSNQPQHF.